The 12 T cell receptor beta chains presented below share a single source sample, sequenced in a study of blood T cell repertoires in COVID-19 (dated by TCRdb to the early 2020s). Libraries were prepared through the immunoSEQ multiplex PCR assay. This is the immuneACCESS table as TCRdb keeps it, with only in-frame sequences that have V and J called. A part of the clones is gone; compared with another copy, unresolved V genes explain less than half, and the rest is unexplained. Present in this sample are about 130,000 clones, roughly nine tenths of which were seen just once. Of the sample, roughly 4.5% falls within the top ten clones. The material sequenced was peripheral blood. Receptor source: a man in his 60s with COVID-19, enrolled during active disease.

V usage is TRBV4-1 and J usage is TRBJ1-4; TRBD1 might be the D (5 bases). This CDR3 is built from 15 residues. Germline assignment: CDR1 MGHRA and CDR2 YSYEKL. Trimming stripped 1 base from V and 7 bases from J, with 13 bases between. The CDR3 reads CASSQVETALEKLFF. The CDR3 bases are TGCGCCAGCAGCCAAGTGGAGACAGCCCTTGAAAAACTGTTTTTT.

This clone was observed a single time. The CDR3 region has the DNA TGTGCCAGCAGTGAAGGGGGGGGGCTTTGGACAGATACGCAGTATTTT. Translation gives CASSEGGGLWTDTQYF. J is TRBJ2-3 and V is TRBV2, with D possibly being TRBD2 (7 bases). The CDR3 covers 16 residues. V lost 1 base to trimming and J lost 3 bases, with 14 bases between them. From germline, CDR1 is SNHLY and CDR2 FYNNEI.

The DNA for the CDR3 is TGTGCCTGGGGTCCCCCTTCCGGGACAGAAGCTTTCTTT. Its protein is CAWGPPSGTEAFF. The rearrangement joins TRBV30 to TRBJ1-1, with D perhaps matching TRBD1 (6 bases). Germline CDR1 GTSNPN, CDR2 SVGIG (reference sequence). The CDR3 loop spans 13 amino acids. The V and J ends lost 5 bases and 8 bases respectively, with 18 bases between them.

The CDR3 DNA reads as TGTGCCAGCAGTTCCCCTAGGACTGCCTACGAGCAGTACTTC. It translates to CASSSPRTAYEQYF. The V gene is TRBV6-2 or TRBV6-3, the J gene TRBJ2-7; possible D gene TRBD2, 5 bases. There are 14 residues in the CDR3. Trimming cost V 4 bases and J 2 bases, with 12 bases left between them. The germline CDR1 and CDR2 sequences are MNHEY and SVGEGT.

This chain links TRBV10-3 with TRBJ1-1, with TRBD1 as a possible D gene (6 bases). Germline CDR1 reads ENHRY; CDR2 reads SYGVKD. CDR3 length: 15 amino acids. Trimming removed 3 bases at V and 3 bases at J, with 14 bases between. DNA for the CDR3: TGTGCCATCAGTGAAACAGGGTTCCTGGACACTGAAGCTTTCTTT. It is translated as CAISETGFLDTEAFF.

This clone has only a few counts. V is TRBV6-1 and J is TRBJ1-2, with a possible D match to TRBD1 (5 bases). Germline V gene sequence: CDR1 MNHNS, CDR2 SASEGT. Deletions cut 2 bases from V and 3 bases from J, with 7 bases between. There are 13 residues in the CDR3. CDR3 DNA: TGTGCCAGCAGTGAACGGGGGGACTATGGCTACACCTTC. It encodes CASSERGDYGYTF.

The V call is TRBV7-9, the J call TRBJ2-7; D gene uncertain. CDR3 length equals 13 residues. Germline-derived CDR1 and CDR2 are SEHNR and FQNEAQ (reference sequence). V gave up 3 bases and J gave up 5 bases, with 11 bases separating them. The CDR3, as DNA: TGTGCCAGCAGCTTGAGTTCCCCTGACGAGCAGTACTTC. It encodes CASSLSSPDEQYF.

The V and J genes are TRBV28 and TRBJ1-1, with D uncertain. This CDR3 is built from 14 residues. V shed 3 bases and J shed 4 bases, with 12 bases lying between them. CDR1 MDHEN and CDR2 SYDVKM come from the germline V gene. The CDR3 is CASSFPEVGTEAFF. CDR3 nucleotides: TGTGCCAGCAGTTTCCCGGAGGTTGGCACTGAAGCTTTCTTT. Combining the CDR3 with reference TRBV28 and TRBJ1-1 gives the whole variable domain DVKVTQSSRYLVKRTGEKVFLECVQDMDHENMFWYRQDPGLGLRLIYFSYDVKMKEKGDIPEGYSVSREKKERFSLILESASTNQTSMYLCASSFPEVGTEAFFGQGTRLTVV.

CDR3 DNA: TGCGCCAGCAGCCAAGATACGGTCGGGGGGCGTGAAGCTTTCTTT. Encoded protein: CASSQDTVGGREAFF. V usage is TRBV4-1 and J usage is TRBJ1-1, with a weak D call TRBD1 (6 bases). The germline V gene has CDR1 MGHRA and CDR2 YSYEKL. Deletions cut 0 bases from V and 7 bases from J, with 15 bases between. This CDR3 is 15 amino acids long.

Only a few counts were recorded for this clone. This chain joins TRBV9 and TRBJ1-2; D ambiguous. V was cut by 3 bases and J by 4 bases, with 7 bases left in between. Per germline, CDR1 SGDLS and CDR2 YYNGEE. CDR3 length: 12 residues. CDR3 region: CASSAGIYGYTF. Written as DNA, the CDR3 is TGTGCCAGCAGCGCCGGGATCTATGGCTACACCTTC. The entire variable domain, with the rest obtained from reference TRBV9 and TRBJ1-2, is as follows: DSGVTQTPKHLITATGQRVTLRCSPRSGDLSVYWYQQSLDQGLQFLIQYYNGEERAKGNILERFSAQQFPDLHSELNLSSLELGDSALYFCASSAGIYGYTFGSGTRLTVV.

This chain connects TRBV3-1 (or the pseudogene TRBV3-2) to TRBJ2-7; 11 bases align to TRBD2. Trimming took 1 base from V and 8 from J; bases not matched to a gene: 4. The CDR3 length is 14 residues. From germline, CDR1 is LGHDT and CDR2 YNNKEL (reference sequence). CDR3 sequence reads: CASSQGGLAAKQYF. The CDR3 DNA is TGTGCCAGCAGCCAAGGGGGACTAGCGGCCAAGCAGTACTTC.

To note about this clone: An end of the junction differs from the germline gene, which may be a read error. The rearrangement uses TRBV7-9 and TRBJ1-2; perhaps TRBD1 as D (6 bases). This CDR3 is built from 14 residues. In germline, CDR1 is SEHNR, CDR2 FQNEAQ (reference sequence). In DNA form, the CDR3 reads TGTGCCAGCAGCCTAGCCCCAGGGGTCTATGGCTACACCTTC. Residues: CASSLAPGVYGYTF.